This T cell receptor (beta chain) was recovered during a study of T cell responses to AZD1222 COVID-19 vaccine. Findings of the study overall: Dominant CD4 TCR responses targeted spike regions 160-218 and 743-854. Increases in Spike-specific TCR breadth and depth were seen after two AZD1222 doses. Most donors were white British, females outnumbered males, and clonal diversity was possibly underestimated. Unmutated variant regions are reportedly the target of nearly half of TCRs that are spike-specific.

A word on this clone: Its antigen remains unidentified.

Profiling relied on immunoSEQ multiplex PCR, and the TCRdb table lists in-frame clones only, not all of them. The sample lists some 130,000 clones; 93% were seen once. The CDR3 extends over 16 amino acids. Trimming cost V 1 base and J 4 bases, with 13 bases left between them. Germline V gene data show CDR1 as SNHLY and CDR2 as FYNNEI. The chain recombines TRBV2 with TRBJ2-2, with no clear D. The TCR sequence derives from an adult in good health. Sequenced material: peripheral blood, taken on day 0 of AZD1222 vaccination. The DNA of the CDR3 is TGTGCCAGCAGTGAAGGCCCCCAGCCCGGCACCGGGGAGCTGTTTTTT. Residues: CASSEGPQPGTGELFF. The entire variable domain, with the rest obtained from reference TRBV2 and TRBJ2-2, is as follows: EPEVTQTPSHQVTQMGQEVILRCVPISNHLYFYWYRQILGQKVEFLVSFYNNEISEKSEIFDDQFSVERPDGSNFTLKIRSTKLEDSAMYFCASSEGPQPGTGELFFGEGSRLTVL.